This T cell receptor (beta chain) was retrieved from a study of identical twins. This clonotype has a count of ten or more. The antigen is not known. Template switching introduced a universal primer site, and the cDNA bore unique molecular identifiers. Via MiXCR, TCRdb re-called the 5' RACE reads, giving one row per CDR3 protein. The data contain around 230,000 distinct CDR3 sequences, approximately 5.9% of them seen just once; the ten biggest clones take up roughly 15%. Study-level results: Potential partial confounding of zero-insertion analyses by invariant MAIT and iNKT cells was noted. Not following the same donors, the study drew its conclusions from cross-sectional statistical analysis.

Deletions cut 6 bases from V and 7 bases from J, with 12 bases between. The CDR3 is made up of 12 amino acids. Germline V gene data show CDR1 as SQVTM and CDR2 as ANQGSEA. Separately, the same data were catalogued under a study of T cells expressing NK-cell markers. As that study records: The sequencing cohort of eight donors included seven HCMV-seropositive individuals and one seronegative individual.

This TCR came from a woman aged 18-29 years in good health. Sequencing was performed on CD8+ T cells sorted from blood. The rearrangement joins TRBV29-1 to TRBJ1-4; D call uncertain. The CDR3 reads CSVKRGFEKLFF. The CDR3 region has the DNA TGCAGCGTAAAACGGGGTTTTGAAAAACTGTTTTTT.